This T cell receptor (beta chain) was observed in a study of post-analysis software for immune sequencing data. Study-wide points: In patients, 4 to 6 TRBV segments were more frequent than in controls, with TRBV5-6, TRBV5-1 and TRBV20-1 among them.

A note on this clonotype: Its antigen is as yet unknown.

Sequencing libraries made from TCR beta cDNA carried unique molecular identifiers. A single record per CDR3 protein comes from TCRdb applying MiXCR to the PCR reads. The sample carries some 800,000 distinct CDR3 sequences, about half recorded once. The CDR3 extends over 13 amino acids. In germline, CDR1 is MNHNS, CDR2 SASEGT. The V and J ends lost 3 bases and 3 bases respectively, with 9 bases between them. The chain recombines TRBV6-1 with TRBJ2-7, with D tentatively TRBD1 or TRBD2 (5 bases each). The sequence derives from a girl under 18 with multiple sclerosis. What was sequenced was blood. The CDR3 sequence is CASSEGDDYEQYF. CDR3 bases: TGTGCCAGCAGTGAGGGGGATGACTACGAGCAGTACTTC.